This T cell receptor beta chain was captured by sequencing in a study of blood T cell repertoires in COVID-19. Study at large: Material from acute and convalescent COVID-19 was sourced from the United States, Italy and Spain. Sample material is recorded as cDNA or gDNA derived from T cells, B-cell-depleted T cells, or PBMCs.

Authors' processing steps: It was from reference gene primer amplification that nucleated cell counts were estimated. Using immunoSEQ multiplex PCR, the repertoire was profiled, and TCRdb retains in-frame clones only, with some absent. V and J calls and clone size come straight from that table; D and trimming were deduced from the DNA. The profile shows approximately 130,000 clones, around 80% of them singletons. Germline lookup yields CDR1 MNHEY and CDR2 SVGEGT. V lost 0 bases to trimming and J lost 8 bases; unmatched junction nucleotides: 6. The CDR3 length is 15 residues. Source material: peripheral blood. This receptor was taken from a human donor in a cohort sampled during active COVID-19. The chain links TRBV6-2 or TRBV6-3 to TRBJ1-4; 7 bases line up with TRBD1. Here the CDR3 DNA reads TGTGCCAGCAGTTACTCTGCAGGGGGAGGCGAAAAACTGTTTTTT. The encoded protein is CASSYSAGGGEKLFF.